Sequencing of this TCR beta chain was carried out in a study of blood T cell repertoires in COVID-19. About the research overall: Collection of acute and convalescent COVID-19 samples took place in the United States, Italy and Spain. The cDNA or gDNA used as material had been derived from T cells, B-cell-depleted T cells, or PBMCs.

The length of the CDR3 is 14 residues. V was pared by 4 bases and J by 5 bases, with 3 bases of the junction left unmatched. Germline CDR1 LGHDT, CDR2 YNNKEL (reference sequence). Original analysis: Nucleated cell counts were estimated from reference gene primer amplification. Using immunoSEQ multiplex PCR, the repertoire was profiled, and TCRdb retains in-frame clones only, with some absent. That table is the source of V, J and clone size, and D and trimming were worked out from the DNA. The top ten clones hold roughly 2% of a sample with 150,000 to 200,000 clones, roughly nine tenths of them seen once.

This chain links TRBV3-1 (or the pseudogene TRBV3-2) with TRBJ2-1; 9 positions match TRBD2. Sequencing input: peripheral blood. This sequence originates from a man aged 18 to 29 who had recovered from COVID-19. Here the CDR3 reads CASSRAGGDNEQFF. DNA for the CDR3: TGTGCCAGCAGCCGAGCGGGAGGCGACAATGAGCAGTTCTTC.